Below, 24 T cell receptor beta chains from the same sample are listed, as sequenced in a study of human T cells and chemical hapten exposure. As to time point: patch test 3, about 24 weeks after DPC sensitization. Treatment meaning: therapeutic diphenylcyclopropenone sensitization with weekly scalp DPC. MiXCR was run by TCRdb on the RACE reads, yielding one entry per CDR3 protein. In the table there are more than 70,000 distinct CDR3 sequences, 9.5% to 13% of which are singletons. This sample comprised whole blood, obtained in connection with sensitization to the hapten diphenylcyclopropenone (DPC). Receptors originate from a woman aged 25 to 39 with alopecia areata. Some clones in this sample may be carry-over from other donors' samples.

This clonotype was seen a few times. V usage is TRBV28 and J usage is TRBJ2-3; D might be TRBD2 (5 bases). Germline CDR1 and CDR2: MDHEN and SYDVKM. Trimming took 5 bases from V and 7 from J, leaving 7 bases between them. The CDR3 is 11 amino acids. The CDR3 sequence: CASSRTYTQYF. The CDR3 DNA follows: TGTGCCAGCAGTCGGACTTATACGCAGTATTTT.

This clonotype was found many times. V gene TRBV20-1 combines with J gene TRBJ2-1; 9 nucleotides line up with TRBD2. J gave up 10 bases and V 1 base, and 14 bases lay outside the gene matches. The CDR3 runs 16 residues. Germline CDR1 DFQATT, CDR2 SNEGSKA (reference sequence). The CDR3 spells CSARVGVAGARWEQFF. For the CDR3, the DNA is TGCAGTGCTAGAGTAGGGGTAGCGGGAGCGAGGTGGGAGCAGTTCTTC.

This clonotype was detected only a few times. This chain uses TRBV7-9 with TRBJ2-1; possibly TRBD2 for D (7 bases). The germline gives CDR1 SEHNR, CDR2 FQNEAQ (reference sequence). The V and J ends lost 3 bases and 8 bases respectively, with 20 bases between them. There are 16 residues in the CDR3. The CDR3: CASSFTGGLSGDEQFF. The CDR3 DNA reads TGTGCCAGCAGCTTTACGGGGGGCCTTTCTGGAGATGAGCAGTTCTTC.

This chain links TRBV20-1 with TRBJ1-5, with D hard to call. V was pared by 6 bases and J by 0 bases, with 12 bases between. The CDR3 has 14 amino acids. CDR1 and CDR2 from the germline V gene are DFQATT and SNEGSKA (reference sequence). The CDR3 loop is CSASGQLSNQPQHF. In DNA form, the CDR3 reads TGCAGTGCAAGTGGGCAGCTTAGCAATCAGCCCCAGCATTTT.

This clonotype was seen many times. The V gene is TRBV12-5, the J gene TRBJ1-2, with D uncertain. The CDR3 has 13 residues. Trimming pared 5 bases from V and 7 bases from J, leaving 14 bases between. The germline V gene has CDR1 LGHNT and CDR2 FRNRAP. In DNA form, the CDR3 reads TGTGCTAGTGGTCCGGACTTCGATAGTGGCTACACCTTC. It is translated as CASGPDFDSGYTF. Complete variable domain (other parts from reference TRBV12-5 and TRBJ1-2): DARVTQTPRHKVTEMGQEVTMRCQPILGHNTVFWYRQTMMQGLELLAYFRNRAPLDDSGMPKDRFSAEMPDATLATLKIQPSEPRDSAVYFCASGPDFDSGYTFGSGTRLTVV.

The chain uses TRBV28 and TRBJ1-1, with no clear D. The CDR3 contains 11 residues. Trimming left V 7 bases short and J 1 base short, with 4 bases between. Germline V CDR1 and CDR2: MDHEN, SYDVKM. The CDR3 coding sequence is TGTGCCAGCACGGCGAACACTGAAGCTTTCTTT. Translation: CASTANTEAFF.

This chain uses TRBV5-1 with TRBJ1-1; no clear D. The CDR3 is 14 residues long. Deletions cut 4 bases from V and 0 bases from J, with 10 bases between. Germline V CDR1 and CDR2: SGHRS, YFSETQ. This chain's CDR3 is CASSVAALNTEAFF. CDR3 sequence (DNA): TGCGCCAGCAGCGTCGCAGCATTGAACACTGAAGCTTTCTTT.

This clonotype was counted many times. The chain uses TRBV6-6 and TRBJ1-6; D not certain. Germline assignment: CDR1 MNHNY and CDR2 SVGAGI (reference sequence). The CDR3 contains 15 residues. Trimming cost V 3 bases and J 10 bases, with 16 bases left between them. This CDR3 reads CASSYEGGGLSPLHF. The CDR3 DNA reads TGTGCCAGCAGTTATGAAGGCGGAGGACTATCACCCCTCCACTTT.

The sample holds a few counts of this clonotype. The genes are TRBV28 and TRBJ1-6; D remains unclear. The CDR3 covers 14 residues. Germline V gene data show CDR1 as MDHEN and CDR2 as SYDVKM. V was clipped by 10 bases and J by 1 base, with 11 bases between them. CDR3: CATGGVSYNSPLHF. CDR3 DNA: TGTGCCACGGGTGGGGTGTCCTATAATTCACCCCTCCACTTT.

V and J are TRBV23-1 and TRBJ1-1, with 7 positions matching TRBD1. TRBV23-1 is marked as an open reading frame, function uncertain. The ends lost 2 bases at V and 3 bases at J; junction bases unmatched: 12. The CDR3 length is 17 residues. CDR3 loop: CASSQKARTGGDTEAFF. CDR3 bases: TGCGCCAGCAGTCAAAAAGCCCGGACAGGAGGGGACACTGAAGCTTTCTTT.

This clonotype was detected only a few times. The chain uses TRBV24-1 and TRBJ2-7; 7 nucleotides agree with TRBD1. V dropped 7 bases and J dropped 5; count of bases not matched to a gene: 4. The CDR3 totals 12 residues. The germline CDR1 and CDR2 sequences are KGHDR and SFDVKD. This CDR3 reads CATSSQGNEQYF. CDR3 nucleotide sequence: TGTGCCACCAGCTCACAGGGGAACGAGCAGTACTTC.

This clonotype was observed at least ten times. The J gene is TRBJ1-2, the V gene TRBV7-6; maybe TRBD1 (5 bases). Germline values: CDR1 SGHVS, CDR2 FNYEAQ. CDR3 length: 14 amino acids. Deletions cut 5 bases from V and 2 bases from J, with 12 bases between. The CDR3 sequence: CASSPSTANYGYTF. As DNA, the CDR3 is TGTGCCAGCAGCCCCTCGACAGCCAACTATGGCTACACCTTC.

This clonotype was counted at least ten times. The V gene is TRBV20-1, the J gene TRBJ2-3, with D possibly being TRBD2 (6 bases). The V end lost 0 bases, the J end lost 0 bases, and 10 bases lay between the germline ends. The CDR3 extends over 15 amino acids. CDR1 and CDR2 (germline): DFQATT, SNEGSKA (reference sequence). The CDR3 DNA reads TGCAGTGCTAGAGATCCCAGCGGGAGCACAGATACGCAGTATTTT. As protein: CSARDPSGSTDTQYF.

The chain uses TRBV20-1 and TRBJ2-3; 7 bases are a match to TRBD1. The ends lost 1 base at V and 5 bases at J; junction bases unmatched: 12. The CDR3 covers 16 residues. The V gene's germline CDR1 is DFQATT and CDR2 SNEGSKA (reference sequence). The CDR3 region is CSARGLTSPGGDTQYF. CDR3 in DNA: TGCAGTGCTAGAGGTCTTACATCCCCAGGGGGAGATACGCAGTATTTT.

The chain employs TRBV7-4 and TRBJ2-1, with D tentatively TRBD1 or TRBD2 (6 bases each). The CDR3 spans 16 residues. V was trimmed by 3 bases and J by 7 bases, leaving 19 bases between them. From germline, CDR1 is SGHVT and CDR2 SQSDAQ. CDR3 amino acids: CASSFGARRGWNEQFF. The CDR3 nucleotides are TGTGCCAGCAGCTTTGGGGCCCGGAGGGGGTGGAATGAGCAGTTCTTC. Complete variable domain (other parts from reference TRBV7-4 and TRBJ2-1): GAGVSQSPRYKVAKRGRDVALRCDSISGHVTLYWYRQTLGQGSEVLTYSQSDAQRDKSGRPSGRFSAERPERSVSTLKIQRTEQGDSAVYLCASSFGARRGWNEQFFGPGTRLTVL.

This clonotype has just a few counts. The chain is built from TRBV28 and TRBJ2-7, with D tentatively TRBD2 (5 bases). V was shortened by 5 bases and J by 0 bases, with 11 bases between the two germline ends. CDR3 size: 14 residues. CDR1 and CDR2 from the germline V gene are MDHEN and SYDVKM. CDR3 sequence: CASSPDSNSYEQYF. The CDR3 DNA reads as TGTGCCAGCAGTCCGGACTCGAACTCCTACGAGCAGTACTTC.

V is TRBV6-5 and J is TRBJ1-2; 7 positions match TRBD1. Per the germline V gene, CDR1 is MNHEY and CDR2 is SVGAGI. CDR3 size: 15 residues. The ends lost 5 bases at V and 7 bases at J; junction bases unmatched: 13. The CDR3 reads CASSPTGDTMAGYTF. CDR3 sequence (DNA): TGTGCCAGCAGTCCAACAGGGGACACTATGGCTGGCTACACCTTC.

The rearrangement links TRBV29-1 to TRBJ2-2; 7 bases map to TRBD1. The trim removed 7 bases at V and 7 bases at J, leaving 9 bases unmatched. CDR3 length: 13 residues. Germline assignment: CDR1 SQVTM and CDR2 ANQGSEA. The CDR3 sequence is CSATTGDSGELFF. The CDR3 DNA follows: TGCAGCGCCACTACAGGGGACAGCGGGGAGCTGTTTTTT.

The CDR3 reads CASSLSGTTYEQYF. The CDR3 DNA reads TGTGCCAGCAGTCTTAGCGGGACCACCTACGAGCAGTACTTC. This chain joins TRBV28 and TRBJ2-7, with 8 bases lining up with TRBD2. With 5 bases clipped from V and 2 bases from J, the junction kept 5 bases outside the gene matches. Germline lookup yields CDR1 MDHEN and CDR2 SYDVKM. There are 14 residues in the CDR3.

Ten or more counts support this clonotype. This chain connects TRBV30 to TRBJ1-5; D not resolved. Germline V CDR1 and CDR2: GTSNPN, SVGIG (reference sequence). The CDR3 runs 13 residues. V lost 4 bases, J lost 4 bases, and 11 bases lay in between. The CDR3 loop is CAWTNGINQPQHF. The CDR3 coding sequence is TGTGCCTGGACGAACGGAATTAATCAGCCCCAGCATTTT.

The chain uses TRBV7-3 and TRBJ2-7; maybe TRBD1 (6 bases). CDR1 SGHTA and CDR2 FQGTGA come from the germline V gene. The CDR3 consists of 14 residues. Trimming removed 5 bases at V and 2 bases at J, with 13 bases between. Written as DNA, the CDR3 is TGTGCCAGCAGCAAGGGACGGGACACCTACGAGCAGTACTTC. Its translation: CASSKGRDTYEQYF. Using reference TRBV7-3 and TRBJ2-7 for the parts outside the CDR3, the full variable domain is GAGVSQTPSNKVTEKGKYVELRCDPISGHTALYWYRQSLGQGPEFLIYFQGTGAADDSGLPNDRFFAVRPEGSVSTLKIQRTERGDSAVYLCASSKGRDTYEQYFGPGTRLTVT.

This clonotype was observed a few times. The chain couples TRBV6-5 to TRBJ2-3; no reliable D call. Germline V gene data show CDR1 as MNHEY and CDR2 as SVGAGI. Trimming removed 6 bases from V and 7 bases from J, with 14 bases in between. The CDR3 runs to 13 residues. CDR3 sequence reads: CASSLDLMNTQYF. CDR3 in DNA: TGTGCCAGCAGCCTGGACCTAATGAATACGCAGTATTTT.

This clonotype was picked up many times. This rearrangement joins TRBV11-2 to TRBJ2-1; 7 bases match TRBD2. Germline CDR1 is SGHAT and CDR2 is FQNNGV. The CDR3 runs to 18 residues. The V gene end was trimmed by 5 bases and the J gene end by 4 bases; junction bases not matched to a gene: 17. The CDR3 DNA follows: TGTGCCAGCAGCCCTCCGCCGATCGGGCGGGGGTCATACAATGAGCAGTTCTTC. Its translation: CASSPPPIGRGSYNEQFF.

This clonotype has more than one count but fewer than ten. The chain links TRBV29-1 to TRBJ1-4; D unresolved. Trimming cost V 6 bases and J 6 bases, with 11 bases left between them. The CDR3 contains 12 residues. CDR1 and CDR2 from the germline V gene are SQVTM and ANQGSEA. CDR3 protein: CSVMGGDEKLFF. For the CDR3, the DNA is TGCAGCGTAATGGGAGGCGATGAAAAACTGTTTTTT.